Here is one T cell receptor (beta chain) with its context. What it binds is not known. This sample was included in a study of cytomegalovirus exposure and HLA in healthy donors. Method: immunoSEQ multiplex PCR; TCRdb's copy keeps in-frame clones and lacks some. Of roughly 120,000 clones listed, approximately 90% are singletons. Germline V gene data show CDR1 as MDHEN and CDR2 as SYDVKM. V lost 2 bases and J lost 5, with 15 bases in between. This CDR3 has 15 residues. Study results and caveats: Listed as cytomegalovirus-associated were 150 or so TCR beta chains. Rarity characterized most TCR sequences, yet some public TCRs appeared in many donors.

The sample consisted of PBMCs. The TCR comes from a man younger than 35 in good health and CMV-seropositive. The genes are TRBV28 and TRBJ1-2, with a possible D match to TRBD1 (6 bases). As DNA, the CDR3 is TGTGCCAGCAGTTTAGAGGTGGCAAGGGGGTATGGCTACACCTTC. It specifies CASSLEVARGYGYTF.